A single sample is the source of the 26 T cell receptor beta chains below, sequenced in a study of identical twins. TCRdb processed the 5' RACE reads anew with MiXCR; each CDR3 protein has one entry. Of around 280,000 distinct CDR3 sequences in the sample, about 8.9% are singletons; the top ten hold around 2.1%. The same specimen was also included in a second study, on yellow fever vaccine responses in identical twins.

Sequenced sample: memory (CD45RO+) T cells sorted from blood. The source is a woman aged 18-29 years in good health.

This chain links TRBV3-1 with TRBJ2-1, with TRBD2 identical over 12 bases. The germline V gene encodes CDR1 LGHDT and CDR2 YNNKEL (reference sequence). The V and J ends lost 3 bases and 5 bases, in that order; junction bases with no gene match: 2. The length of the CDR3 is 15 residues. In DNA, the CDR3 is TGTGCCAGCAGCCAGACTAGCGGGGGAAACAATGAGCAGTTCTTC. Translating gives CASSQTSGGNNEQFF.

This clonotype was detected a few times. V usage is TRBV6-1 and J usage is TRBJ1-5, with D possibly matching TRBD1 (6 bases). V was trimmed by 6 bases and J by 0 bases, leaving 12 bases between them. Looked up from germline, CDR1 is MNHNS and CDR2 is SASEGT. This CDR3 has 15 residues. DNA of the CDR3: TGTGCCAGCAGACACGGACAGAATAGCAATCAGCCCCAGCATTTT. Protein: CASRHGQNSNQPQHF.

The V call is TRBV20-1, the J call TRBJ2-5; 10 positions match TRBD2. V shed 5 bases, J shed 2 bases, and the junction held 8 bases outside the gene matches. The germline V gene encodes CDR1 DFQATT and CDR2 SNEGSKA (reference sequence). The CDR3 totals 15 residues. The CDR3 here is CSAGPSGSVQETQYF. The CDR3 bases are TGCAGTGCTGGCCCTAGCGGGAGCGTTCAAGAGACCCAGTACTTC.

The sample holds many counts of this clonotype. The chain has TRBV18 and TRBJ1-1; tentatively, D is TRBD1 (5 bases). Per germline, CDR1 KGHSH and CDR2 LQKENI. The CDR3 has 18 residues. V dropped 3 bases and J dropped 5 bases, with 25 bases sitting between them. CDR3 region: CASSPTQTGVLMGTEAFF. CDR3 DNA: TGTGCCAGCTCACCTACCCAAACAGGAGTCTTAATGGGGACTGAAGCTTTCTTT.

The table lists this clonotype with a few counts. The chain is built from TRBV20-1 and TRBJ2-7, with D uncertain. The germline V and J ends were trimmed by 2 bases and 0 bases, with 5 bases remaining between them. The CDR3 totals 12 residues. Germline V lookup: CDR1 DFQATT, CDR2 SNEGSKA (reference sequence). Here the CDR3 reads CSARPDSYEQYV. CDR3 DNA: TGCAGTGCTAGACCGGACTCCTACGAGCAGTACGTC.

In this sample, this clonotype turned up a few times. The chain recombines TRBV7-8 with TRBJ2-1, with D possibly TRBD2 on 5 matching bases. Germline CDR1 SGHVS, CDR2 FQNEAQ. This CDR3 has 17 amino acids. V was trimmed by 1 base and J by 7 bases, leaving 20 bases between them. The CDR3 reads CASSLGGRRLVVNEQFF. CDR3 sequence (DNA): TGTGCCAGCAGCTTAGGGGGTCGGAGGCTAGTGGTAAATGAGCAGTTCTTC.

This clonotype was picked up a small number of times. The V call is TRBV7-9, the J call TRBJ1-1, with D unresolved. V was clipped by 2 bases and J by 7 bases, with 8 bases between them. This CDR3 is 12 amino acids long. Germline CDR1 is SEHNR and CDR2 is FQNEAQ (reference sequence). The CDR3 DNA reads as TGTGCCAGCAGCTTAAGTGGAGATGAAGCTTTCTTT. Amino acid sequence: CASSLSGDEAFF.

This clonotype was observed many times. The V call is TRBV5-1, the J call TRBJ2-7; D unresolved. V lost 4 bases and J 3 bases, leaving 14 bases between the germline ends. CDR1 is SGHRS, CDR2 YFSETQ, per germline. The CDR3 contains 14 residues. The DNA of the CDR3 is TGCGCCAGCAGCCCCCGGACGGCCGACTACGAGCAGTACTTC. Residues: CASSPRTADYEQYF.

The sample holds many counts of this clonotype. This chain connects TRBV12-3 or TRBV12-4 to TRBJ2-2; TRBD2 might be the D (6 bases). Trimming removed 3 bases from V and 8 bases from J, with 10 bases in between. The CDR3 loop spans 13 amino acids. DNA for the CDR3: TGTGCCAGCAGTTTCGCGGGGACGGGGGAGCTGTTTTTT. As protein: CASSFAGTGELFF.

Here the CDR3 reads CASSVSGGYEQYF. The DNA for the CDR3 is TGTGCCAGCAGTGTGTCAGGGGGCTACGAGCAGTACTTC. The chain employs TRBV6-1 and TRBJ2-7; 7 positions match TRBD1. The V gene's germline CDR1 is MNHNS and CDR2 SASEGT. The J segment lost 3 bases and the V segment lost 4 bases, leaving 3 bases of the junction unmatched. This CDR3 is built from 13 residues.

The chain couples TRBV6-1 to TRBJ2-5; 9 bases agree with TRBD1. CDR3 length: 17 residues. Losses at the gene ends were 5 bases for V and 0 bases for J; bases not matched to a gene: 10. Looked up from germline, CDR1 is MNHNS and CDR2 is SASEGT. CDR3: CASSPQDRGRHQETQYF. CDR3 sequence (DNA): TGTGCCAGCAGTCCCCAAGACAGGGGGAGACACCAAGAGACCCAGTACTTC.

This clonotype was found many times. CDR3 nucleotide sequence: TGCGCCAGCATTCATGGGCTGGGAGAAACTGAAGCTTTCTTT. Translation: CASIHGLGETEAFF. The chain combines TRBV5-1 with TRBJ1-1; no clear D gene. The CDR3 loop spans 14 amino acids. V lost 6 bases and J lost 5, with 17 bases in between. Germline lookup yields CDR1 SGHRS and CDR2 YFSETQ.

The sample holds a few counts of this clonotype. The chain recombines TRBV5-1 with TRBJ2-3, with 16 bases lining up with TRBD2. The CDR3 covers 17 residues. The V and J ends lost 3 bases and 2 bases, in that order; junction bases with no gene match: 3. Germline V gene data show CDR1 as SGHRS and CDR2 as YFSETQ. Here the CDR3 DNA reads TGCGCCAGCAGCTCGGGACTAGCGGGAGGGCCCACAGATACGCAGTATTTT. Amino acid sequence: CASSSGLAGGPTDTQYF.

The J gene is TRBJ2-1, the V gene TRBV7-3; no clear D gene. This CDR3 spans 13 amino acids. V was pared by 0 bases and J by 9 bases, with 9 bases between. The germline gives CDR1 SGHTA, CDR2 FQGTGA. This CDR3 reads CASSLTLATEQFF. CDR3 nucleotides: TGTGCCAGCAGCTTAACGCTGGCCACTGAGCAGTTCTTC.

The V gene is TRBV20-1, the J gene TRBJ2-3; D might be TRBD2 (5 bases). There are 13 residues in the CDR3. The germline V and J ends were trimmed by 7 bases and 2 bases, with 13 bases remaining between them. Germline assignment: CDR1 DFQATT and CDR2 SNEGSKA (reference sequence). The CDR3 DNA reads TGCAGTGGCGGCGGGTCCTTCACAGATACGCAGTATTTT. As protein: CSGGGSFTDTQYF.

This clonotype was recorded many times. The genes are TRBV10-3 and TRBJ1-1; D uncertain. V lost 4 bases, J lost 1 base, and 7 bases lay in between. The CDR3 is 13 residues long. Germline-derived CDR1 and CDR2 are ENHRY and SYGVKD. The CDR3 sequence is CAISVTENTEAFF. The DNA for the CDR3 is TGTGCCATCAGTGTAACAGAGAACACTGAAGCTTTCTTT.

Ten or more counts support this clonotype. The rearrangement links TRBV7-8 to TRBJ2-7, with D possibly TRBD1 on 6 matching bases. V shed 5 bases and J shed 5 bases, with 19 bases lying between them. This CDR3 contains 15 residues. Germline V lookup: CDR1 SGHVS, CDR2 FQNEAQ. The CDR3 region has the DNA TGTGCCAGCAGCCTTCGGTTGCTCAGGGGCCACGAGCAGTACTTC. This translates into CASSLRLLRGHEQYF.

In its sample, this clonotype was seen many times. The genes are TRBV7-2 and TRBJ1-3; D is unclear. CDR3 length equals 12 residues. Between the trimmed V and J ends, which lost 1 base and 9 bases, there was a span of 7 bases. Germline V gene data show CDR1 as SGHTA and CDR2 as FQGNSA. The CDR3 DNA is TGTGCCAGCAGCTTAGTGGGCCTCACCATATATTTT. Translation: CASSLVGLTIYF.

CDR3 nucleotide sequence: TGTGCCAGTAGTATTCTGGGAGTTGTAACCGGGGAGCTGTTTTTT. Amino acids: CASSILGVVTGELFF. The V gene is TRBV19, the J gene TRBJ2-2, with D tentatively TRBD2 (5 bases). Germline CDR1 and CDR2: LNHDA and SQIVND (reference sequence). Trimming cost V 3 bases and J 5 bases, with 13 bases left between them. The CDR3 is 15 residues long.

This clonotype was counted ten times or more. The chain employs TRBV15 and TRBJ2-2, with D possibly matching TRBD1 (5 bases). V was shortened by 5 bases and J by 5 bases, with 12 bases between the two germline ends. The CDR3 covers 14 residues. Germline values: CDR1 LNHNV, CDR2 YYDKDF (reference sequence). CDR3 in amino acids: CATSAHQGTGELFF. DNA of the CDR3: TGTGCCACCAGCGCACACCAGGGAACCGGGGAGCTGTTTTTT.

This clonotype appeared a few times. The chain links TRBV10-3 to TRBJ2-1; TRBD2 matches 14 bases. The junction had 5 bases not matched to a gene; V was cut back by 3 bases and J by 7 bases. Germline-derived CDR1 and CDR2 are ENHRY and SYGVKD. The CDR3 totals 16 residues. Here the CDR3 DNA reads TGTGCCATCAGTGAAGCGACTAGCGGGAGGGAGAATGAGCAGTTCTTC. Amino acid sequence: CAISEATSGRENEQFF.

This clonotype was seen ten or more times. The gene calls are TRBV5-5 and TRBJ1-2, with D maybe TRBD1 (6 bases). The germline CDR1 and CDR2 sequences are SGHKS and YYEKEE (reference sequence). The CDR3 contains 14 residues. Trimming shortened V by 4 bases and J by 1 base, and 11 bases separated the two germline ends. The CDR3 spells CASSVDSSNYGYTF. CDR3 nucleotides: TGTGCCAGCAGCGTGGACAGCAGTAACTATGGCTACACCTTC.

In this sample, this clonotype turned up a few times. This chain joins TRBV3-1 and TRBJ2-7, with D possibly TRBD2 on 6 matching bases. Germline CDR1 reads LGHDT; CDR2 reads YNNKEL (reference sequence). This CDR3 has 13 residues. V was shortened by 3 bases and J by 1 base, with 7 bases between the two germline ends. The DNA of the CDR3 is TGTGCCAGCAGCCACGGGGGATCCTACGAGCAGTACTTC. It translates to CASSHGGSYEQYF.

This clonotype was seen at least ten times. The chain combines TRBV11-2 with TRBJ1-1; unclear D gene. Germline CDR1 is SGHAT and CDR2 is FQNNGV. The V gene lost 1 base and the J gene lost 7 bases, with 10 bases spanning the gap. There are 13 residues in the CDR3. The CDR3, as DNA: TGTGCCAGCAGCTTAGCGCAGAACCTTGAAGCTTTCTTT. Protein sequence: CASSLAQNLEAFF. Full variable domain (missing parts from reference TRBV11-2 and TRBJ1-1): EAGVAQSPRYKIIEKRQSVAFWCNPISGHATLYWYQQILGQGPKLLIQFQNNGVVDDSQLPKDRFSAERLKGVDSTLKIQPAKLEDSAVYLCASSLAQNLEAFFGQGTRLTVV.

Many counts were recorded for this clonotype. The J gene is TRBJ2-3, the V gene TRBV3-1; maybe TRBD2 (5 bases). The CDR3 length is 14 residues. Per germline, CDR1 LGHDT and CDR2 YNNKEL (reference sequence). V shed 4 bases and J shed 1 base, with 9 bases lying between them. DNA for the CDR3: TGTGCCAGCAGCCTCGGGATTGGCACAGATACGCAGTATTTT. This codes for CASSLGIGTDTQYF.

This chain's CDR3 is CASSPRTGMNTGELFF. The CDR3 DNA reads TGTGCCAGCAGTCCACGGACAGGGATGAACACCGGGGAGCTGTTTTTT. This chain uses TRBV28 with TRBJ2-2, with 8 bases lining up with TRBD1. Looked up from germline, CDR1 is MDHEN and CDR2 is SYDVKM. The CDR3 has 16 residues. V was pared by 5 bases and J by 1 base, with 6 bases of the junction left unmatched.